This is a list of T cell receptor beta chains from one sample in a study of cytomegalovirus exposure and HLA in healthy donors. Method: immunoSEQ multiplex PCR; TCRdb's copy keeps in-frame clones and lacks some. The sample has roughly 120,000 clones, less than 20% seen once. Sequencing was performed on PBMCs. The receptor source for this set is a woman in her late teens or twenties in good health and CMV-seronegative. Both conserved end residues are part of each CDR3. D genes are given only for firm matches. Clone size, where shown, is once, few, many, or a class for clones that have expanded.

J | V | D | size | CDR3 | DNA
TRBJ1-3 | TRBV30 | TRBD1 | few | CASSPGQVGNTIYF | TGTGCCTCGAGTCCGGGACAGGTGGGAAACACCATATATTTT
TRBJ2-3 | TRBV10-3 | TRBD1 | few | CAISVGGISTDTQYF | TGTGCCATCAGTGTAGGGGGCATCAGCACAGATACGCAGTATTTT
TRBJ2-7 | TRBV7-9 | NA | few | CASSPGLEQYF | TGTGCCAGCAGCCCGGGTCTCGAGCAGTACTTC
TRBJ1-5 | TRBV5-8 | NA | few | CASSFRNQPQHF | TGTGCCAGCAGCTTTCGGAATCAGCCCCAGCATTTT
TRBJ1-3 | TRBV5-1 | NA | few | CASSSDTSGNTIYF | TGCGCCAGCAGCTCGGACACCTCTGGAAACACCATATATTTT
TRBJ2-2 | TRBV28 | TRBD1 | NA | CASSFTGTGRAGELFF | TGTGCCAGCAGTTTCACCGGGACAGGGCGGGCCGGGGAGCTGTTTTTT
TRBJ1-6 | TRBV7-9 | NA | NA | CASSPGNSPLHF | TGTGCCAGCAGCCCCGGGAATTCACCCCTCCACTTT
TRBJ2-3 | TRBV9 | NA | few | CASSVAGVRTDTQYF | TGTGCCAGCAGCGTAGCGGGAGTCCGCACAGATACGCAGTATTTT
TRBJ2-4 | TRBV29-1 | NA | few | CSPLSGHSKNIQYF | TGCAGCCCCCTATCCGGCCACAGTAAAAACATTCAGTACTTC
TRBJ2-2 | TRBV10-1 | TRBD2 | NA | CASRRAPTISGITGELFF | TGCGCCAGCAGACGGGCGCCTACGATCAGCGGGATAACCGGGGAGCTGTTTTTT
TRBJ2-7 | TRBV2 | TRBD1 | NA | CASSEDRSSFYEQYF | TGTGCCAGCAGTGAGGACAGGTCGAGTTTCTACGAGCAGTACTTC
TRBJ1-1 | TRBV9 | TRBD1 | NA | CASSADREAFF | TGTGCCAGCAGCGCGGACAGGGAAGCTTTCTTT
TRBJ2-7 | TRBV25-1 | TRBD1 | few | CASSLTGGRVEQYF | TGTGCCAGCAGCTTAACAGGGGGCCGGGTCGAGCAGTACTTC